The clone carrying this T cell receptor (beta chain) turned up a few times. Its matching antigen is unknown. V shed 4 bases and J shed 4 bases, with 16 bases lying between them. The CDR3 spans 15 residues. Germline V gene lookup returns CDR1 LNHDA and CDR2 SQIVND (reference sequence). Amplified TCR beta CDR3 regions were obtained using RNA transcripts as template. Scientists carried out first-round RT-PCR using HTBI primers and then a second-round multiplex PCR. One entry per CDR3 protein, called by TCRdb with MiXCR from the multiplex PCR reads. The sample holds some 750,000 distinct CDR3 sequences, roughly two fifths seen once. The data were obtained in a study of Graves' ophthalmopathy and Graves' hyperthyroidism. Study outcomes and limitations: The authors also found most expanded thyroid clonotypes above 0.001 frequency in blood. Stable hyperthyroidism and ophthalmopathy were told apart by a 13-signature model, which achieved just over 85% sensitivity and around 80% specificity.

The sample was peripheral blood. The chain uses TRBV19 and TRBJ1-1; no clear D. This receptor was obtained from an adult man with Graves' ophthalmopathy. For the CDR3, the DNA is TGTGCCAGTAGTAGCTACTGGAGGGAGATCACTGAAGCTTTCTTT. This translates into CASSSYWREITEAFF.